This passage covers 5 T cell receptor beta chains from one sample sequenced in a study of PD-1 blockade in classical Hodgkin lymphoma. Time point denoted: cycle 4 day 1 (C4D1), after 6 weeks of nivolumab. Every patient was affected by relapse after autologous stem cell transplantation, while exposure to brentuximab vedotin was not uniform. Produced via immunoSEQ multiplex PCR; TCRdb's table is partial and in-frame only. The sample lists tens of thousands of clones; 87% were seen once. The specimen comprised peripheral blood mononuclear cells (PBMCs), sampled before the fourth cycle of nivolumab. The origin of the receptors is a human donor with classical Hodgkin lymphoma.

The sample holds one count of this clone. The chain couples TRBV11-3 to TRBJ1-1; D gene uncertain. The length of the CDR3 is 13 residues. The V end was cut by 1 base, the J end by 1 base, with 4 bases between. CDR1 and CDR2 (germline): SGHNT, YENEEA. CDR3 region: CASSLVGNTEAFF. In DNA, the CDR3 is TGTGCCAGCAGCTTAGTAGGGAACACTGAAGCTTTCTTT.

The gene calls are TRBV11-3 and TRBJ1-5, with unresolved D. CDR3 length: 14 amino acids. Germline loops: CDR1 SGHNT, CDR2 YENEEA. The V gene lost 5 bases and the J gene lost 0 bases, with 8 bases spanning the gap. CDR3 DNA: TGTGCCAGCAGCCAGGTTTATAGCAATCAGCCCCAGCATTTT. This gives the protein CASSQVYSNQPQHF.

The J gene is TRBJ1-2, the V gene TRBV9; D call uncertain. CDR1 is SGDLS and CDR2 is YYNGEE in the germline V gene. This CDR3 is 14 amino acids long. V lost 0 bases and J 4 bases, leaving 10 bases between the germline ends. The CDR3 region has the DNA TGTGCCAGCAGCGTAGGTGGCAGTACCTATGGCTACACCTTC. It yields the protein CASSVGGSTYGYTF.

V and J are TRBV5-1 and TRBJ2-3; D is perhaps TRBD1 (7 bases). V dropped 4 bases and J dropped 0 bases, with 15 bases sitting between them. Germline lookup yields CDR1 SGHRS and CDR2 YFSETQ. This CDR3 spans 16 amino acids. CDR3 sequence: CASSPTGAGSTDTQYF. DNA of the CDR3: TGCGCCAGCAGCCCAACAGGGGCGGGAAGCACAGATACGCAGTATTTT.

The rearrangement joins TRBV19 to TRBJ1-1; no reliable D call. Germline V gene sequence: CDR1 LNHDA, CDR2 SQIVND (reference sequence). The CDR3 is made up of 14 amino acids. V was trimmed by 7 bases and J by 2 bases, leaving 14 bases between them. CDR3 loop: CASIGGRLNTEAFF. In DNA form, the CDR3 reads TGTGCCAGTATCGGAGGCAGGCTAAACACTGAAGCTTTCTTT. Together with reference TRBV19 and TRBJ1-1, the CDR3 gives the full variable domain: DGGITQSPKYLFRKEGQNVTLSCEQNLNHDAMYWYRQDPGQGLRLIYYSQIVNDFQKGDIAEGYSVSREKKESFPLTVTSAQKNPTAFYLCASIGGRLNTEAFFGQGTRLTVV.